Listed below are T cell receptor beta chains from one sample, sequenced in a study of regulatory T cells in long-lasting Graves disease. TCRdb called the multiplex PCR reads again in MiXCR, with one record for every CDR3 protein. The sample consists of some 460,000 distinct CDR3 sequences, 15% to 20% of them appearing once. These same records also appear under a second study, on T cells in Graves' hyperthyroidism and ophthalmopathy.

This sample comprised peripheral blood mononuclear cells (PBMCs), obtained at new diagnosis, from a patient treated with antithyroid drugs. Every receptor here comes from a middle-aged man with Graves disease. CDR3s include the opening cysteine and the closing phenylalanine or tryptophan. D genes are given only for firm matches. Clone size is given for some rows only: seen once, a few or many times, or a class if the clone is expanded.

>TRBV19|-|-|TRBJ1-5
CATTWGSNQPQHF
TGTGCCACTACTTGGGGGAGCAATCAGCCCCAGCATTTT
>TRBV20-1|-|many|TRBJ2-3
CSARGRSPPDTQYF
TGCAGTGCTAGGGGGCGGAGCCCCCCAGATACGCAGTATTTT
>TRBV28|TRBD2|many|TRBJ2-1
CASRRAGGKSSSYNEQFF
TGTGCCAGCAGGAGAGCGGGAGGGAAGAGTAGCTCCTACAATGAGCAGTTCTTC
>TRBV19|-|few|TRBJ2-4
CASTSRGKNIQYF
TGTGCCAGTACCTCTAGGGGGAAAAACATTCAGTACTTC
>TRBV29-1|TRBD2|few|TRBJ2-2
CSVREGGELFF
TGCAGCGTTCGGGAGGGGGGGGAGCTGTTTTTT
>TRBV27|TRBD1|few|TRBJ2-3
CASSFPGDSSSTDTQYF
TGTGCCAGCAGTTTTCCCGGGGACAGCTCTAGCACAGATACGCAGTATTTT
>TRBV19|TRBD1|-|TRBJ1-2
CATSDRLFGYTF
TGTGCCACCTCGGACAGGTTGTTTGGCTACACCTTC
>TRBV30|TRBD1|few|TRBJ2-7
CAFRDRATYEQYF
TGTGCCTTCCGGGACAGGGCAACTTACGAGCAGTACTTC
>TRBV18|-|many|TRBJ1-5
CASSEGTGSNQPQHF
TGTGCCAGCTCCGAGGGAACTGGGAGCAATCAGCCCCAGCATTTT
>TRBV12-3/TRBV12-4|-|many|TRBJ2-3
CASKRVAFTDTQYF
TGTGCCAGCAAGCGGGTCGCTTTCACAGATACGCAGTATTTT
>TRBV28|-|few|TRBJ1-5
CASSLPTGTNQPQHF
TGTGCCAGCAGTTTACCGACAGGCACCAATCAGCCCCAGCATTTT
>TRBV5-1|TRBD2|few|TRBJ2-2
CASSNGLAGVTGELFF
TGCGCCAGCAGTAACGGACTAGCGGGAGTCACCGGGGAGCTGTTTTTT
>TRBV28|-|many|TRBJ2-4
CASHQGPPNIQYF
TGTGCCAGCCATCAGGGGCCGCCAAACATTCAGTACTTC
>TRBV12-3/TRBV12-4|-|-|TRBJ1-5
CASSFSSGNQPQHF
TGTGCCAGCAGTTTCTCAAGTGGCAATCAGCCCCAGCATTTT
>TRBV20-1|TRBD1|many|TRBJ1-5
CSARSQGDQPQHF
TGCAGTGCTAGGTCACAGGGGGATCAGCCCCAGCATTTT
>TRBV7-3|-|many|TRBJ2-6
CASSPRSSASGANVLTF
TGTGCCAGCAGCCCCCGGAGTAGCGCCTCTGGGGCCAACGTCCTGACTTTC
>TRBV2|TRBD2|many|TRBJ2-7
CASSEGRVSYEQYF
TGTGCCAGCAGTGAGGGGAGGGTTTCCTACGAGCAGTACTTC
>TRBV6-5|-|many|TRBJ1-1
CASSYSGGATEAFF
TGTGCCAGCAGTTACTCAGGGGGGGCCACTGAAGCTTTCTTT
>TRBV7-9|-|-|TRBJ1-5
CASSLGEEYQPQHF
TGTGCCAGCAGCTTAGGCGAGGAGTATCAGCCCCAGCATTTT
>TRBV6-1|-|-|TRBJ2-3
CASRTGDTQYF
TGTGCCAGCCGGACGGGGGATACGCAGTATTTT
>TRBV20-1|-|-|TRBJ1-5
CSARGWGHSNQPQHF
TGCAGTGCTAGGGGTTGGGGGCACTCCAATCAGCCCCAGCATTTT
>TRBV5-1|TRBD2|-|TRBJ2-1
CASSILAGGPSNEQFF
TGCGCCAGCAGCATACTAGCGGGAGGGCCCTCCAATGAGCAGTTCTTC
>TRBV4-2|TRBD1|-|TRBJ2-6
CASSRRTGYSGANVLTF
TGTGCCAGCAGCCGAAGGACAGGGTACTCTGGGGCCAACGTCCTGACTTTC
>TRBV12-3/TRBV12-4|-|few|TRBJ1-3
CASSLAGHLAGNTIYF
TGTGCCAGCAGTTTAGCGGGACATCTAGCTGGAAACACCATATATTTT
>TRBV19|TRBD2|few|TRBJ2-4
CASSIGSSGSAKNIQYF
TGTGCCAGTAGTATAGGGTCTAGCGGGAGTGCCAAAAACATTCAGTACTTC
>TRBV27|TRBD1|-|TRBJ2-1
CASSEDRGLFF
TGTGCCAGCAGTGAGGACAGGGGTCTGTTCTTC
>TRBV7-9|TRBD2|-|TRBJ2-3
CASSLAGAGGQDTQYF
TGTGCCAGCAGCTTAGCTGGTGCGGGGGGCCAAGATACGCAGTATTTT
>TRBV5-1|TRBD1|-|TRBJ2-7
CASSLDGTGTNEQYF
TGCGCCAGCAGCTTGGACGGGACAGGGACCAACGAGCAGTACTTC
>TRBV12-3/TRBV12-4|TRBD2|once|TRBJ2-7
CASSTPGLAPYEQYF
TGTGCCAGCAGCACACCGGGACTAGCCCCCTACGAGCAGTACTTC
>TRBV12-3/TRBV12-4|-|-|TRBJ1-5
CASSFSGGRGVNQPQHF
TGTGCCAGCAGTTTCTCAGGAGGCAGGGGTGTCAATCAGCCCCAGCATTTT
>TRBV3-1|TRBD2|few|TRBJ2-7
CASSPLGLAGNIYEQYF
TGTGCCAGCAGTCCCCTCGGACTAGCGGGAAACATCTACGAGCAGTACTTC
>TRBV3-1|TRBD1|many|TRBJ1-5
CASSQGQSNQPQHF
TGTGCCAGCAGCCAGGGACAGAGCAATCAGCCCCAGCATTTT
>TRBV19|TRBD2|few|TRBJ2-2
CASSIRSGSTGELFF
TGTGCCAGTAGTATAAGGAGCGGGAGCACCGGGGAGCTGTTTTTT
>TRBV20-1|TRBD2|many|TRBJ2-2
CSATGLAGTGELFF
TGCAGTGCTACGGGACTAGCGGGAACCGGGGAGCTGTTTTTT
>TRBV28|TRBD2|many|TRBJ2-5
CASSLSASGRKGYETQYF
TGTGCCAGCAGTTTATCGGCTAGCGGGAGAAAGGGTTACGAGACCCAGTACTTC
>TRBV4-1|-|-|TRBJ1-6
CASSQDEGGNSPLHF
TGCGCCAGCAGCCAAGATGAGGGGGGAAATTCACCCCTCCACTTT
>TRBV11-2|TRBD1|few|TRBJ2-7
CASSSDRGFHEQYF
TGTGCCAGCAGCTCGGACAGGGGTTTCCACGAGCAGTACTTC
>TRBV20-1|TRBD2|-|TRBJ2-1
CSARRTSGGSNEQFF
TGCAGTGCTAGAAGGACTAGCGGGGGATCCAATGAGCAGTTCTTC
>TRBV9|TRBD2|many|TRBJ2-1
CASSETTSASSYNEQFF
TGTGCCAGCAGCGAAACGACTAGCGCGAGCTCCTACAATGAGCAGTTCTTC
>TRBV2|TRBD2|many|TRBJ2-7
CASRLAGGPEEQYF
TGTGCCAGCAGGTTAGCGGGAGGGCCGGAAGAGCAGTACTTC
>TRBV12-3/TRBV12-4|-|many|TRBJ1-2
CASSTGIFDYGYTF
TGTGCCAGCAGTACCGGAATTTTTGACTATGGCTACACCTTC
>TRBV30|-|few|TRBJ1-2
CACRREANYGYAF
TGTGCCTGTAGAAGGGAAGCTAACTATGGCTACGCCTTC
>TRBV2|-|many|TRBJ2-5
CASSETRETQYF
TGTGCCAGCAGTGAGACCCGAGAGACCCAGTACTTC
>TRBV7-2|-|-|TRBJ1-3
CASSNANSGNTIYF
TGTGCCAGCAGTAATGCCAACTCTGGAAACACCATATATTTT
>TRBV6-2/TRBV6-3|TRBD2|-|TRBJ2-2
CASTPGTSGRARELFF
TGTGCCAGCACTCCAGGGACTAGCGGGAGGGCCAGGGAGCTGTTTTTT
>TRBV24-1|-|-|TRBJ2-1
CATSDAEPGGETYNEQFF
TGTGCCACCAGTGATGCCGAGCCTGGCGGAGAAACCTACAATGAGCAGTTCTTC
>TRBV11-2|TRBD2|many|TRBJ2-2
CASSRTRLNTGELFF
TGTGCCAGCAGCCGGACTAGACTGAACACCGGGGAGCTGTTTTTT
>TRBV20-1|-|-|TRBJ2-7
CSAPEGGFASEQYF
TGCAGTGCTCCAGAGGGTGGATTTGCCTCCGAGCAGTACTTC
>TRBV11-3|TRBD1|many|TRBJ2-7
CASSLKPGTGVCEQYF
TGTGCCAGCAGCCTGAAACCCGGGACAGGGGTGTGCGAGCAGTACTTC